A selection of T cell receptor beta chains follows, all from one sample in a study of cytomegalovirus exposure and HLA in healthy donors. The table came from immunoSEQ multiplex PCR; TCRdb's copy has only in-frame clones and leaves some out. The sample holds roughly 100,000 clones, about four fifths seen once. Sequenced: PBMCs. Every receptor here comes from a man aged 25-45 years in good health and CMV-seropositive. Both conserved end residues are part of each CDR3. Fields, in order: D gene, J gene, V gene, clone size, CDR3 protein, CDR3 DNA. A D gene is named only where the DNA matches it firmly. Size is stated for part of the rows, as once, few or many counts, or as a class when the clone is expanded.

D: TRBD2
J: TRBJ2-7
V: TRBV27
size: NA
CDR3: CASRGGGSAYEQYF
DNA: TGTGCCAGCCGGGGAGGCGGGAGCGCCTACGAGCAGTACTTC

D: TRBD1
J: TRBJ2-5
V: TRBV28
size: NA
CDR3: CASSLLGTGPQETQYF
DNA: TGTGCCAGCAGCCTGCTTGGGACAGGCCCCCAAGAGACCCAGTACTTC

D: NA
J: TRBJ2-7
V: TRBV10-3
size: NA
CDR3: CAISEPGYEQYF
DNA: TGTGCCATCAGTGAGCCGGGCTACGAGCAGTACTTC

D: NA
J: TRBJ1-6
V: TRBV18
size: NA
CDR3: CASSPGQANSPLHF
DNA: TGTGCCAGCTCACCGGGGCAGGCTAATTCACCCCTCCACTTT

D: NA
J: TRBJ2-7
V: TRBV7-2
size: NA
CDR3: CASSTRQPSYEQYF
DNA: TGTGCCAGCAGCACCCGACAGCCCTCCTACGAGCAGTACTTC

D: NA
J: TRBJ2-1
V: TRBV20-1
size: NA
CDR3: CSARDKRLQFF
DNA: TGCAGTGCTAGAGATAAACGGTTACAGTTCTTC

D: TRBD1
J: TRBJ2-2
V: TRBV2
size: NA
CDR3: CASSVRQGDTGELFF
DNA: TGTGCCAGCAGTGTACGACAGGGGGACACCGGGGAGCTGTTTTTT

D: TRBD1
J: TRBJ1-2
V: TRBV18
size: once
CDR3: CASSQDRENYGYTF
DNA: TGTGCCAGCTCACAAGACAGGGAGAACTATGGCTACACCTTC

D: NA
J: TRBJ1-5
V: TRBV4-1
size: many
CDR3: CASSLQGRNQPQHF
DNA: TGCGCCAGCAGCCTACAGGGCCGCAATCAGCCCCAGCATTTT

D: NA
J: TRBJ1-1
V: TRBV13
size: NA
CDR3: CASSSFGSQGGNTEAFF
DNA: TGTGCCAGCAGCTCCTTCGGTTCCCAGGGTGGGAACACTGAAGCTTTCTTT

D: TRBD1
J: TRBJ1-1
V: TRBV6-6
size: NA
CDR3: CASSFLENRGGTEAFF
DNA: TGTGCCAGCAGTTTCCTTGAGAACAGGGGTGGTACTGAAGCTTTCTTT

D: NA
J: TRBJ2-2
V: TRBV19
size: NA
CDR3: CASQGIGTGELFF
DNA: TGTGCCAGTCAGGGTATAGGCACCGGGGAGCTGTTTTTT

D: TRBD1
J: TRBJ2-7
V: TRBV7-9
size: NA
CDR3: CASSLTTGTGSYEQYF
DNA: TGTGCCAGCAGCTTAACCACCGGGACAGGGTCCTACGAGCAGTACTTC

D: TRBD1
J: TRBJ1-5
V: TRBV19
size: NA
CDR3: CASSGGTGSYQPQHF
DNA: TGTGCCAGTAGTGGAGGGACAGGTTCTTATCAGCCCCAGCATTTT

D: TRBD1
J: TRBJ1-1
V: TRBV5-1
size: once
CDR3: CASHPLPGQGTRGAFF
DNA: TGCGCCAGTCATCCTTTGCCGGGACAGGGGACACGAGGAGCTTTCTTT

D: NA
J: TRBJ2-2
V: TRBV4-2
size: NA
CDR3: CARKEGTGELFF
DNA: TGTGCCCGAAAGGAGGGGACCGGGGAGCTGTTTTTT

D: TRBD1
J: TRBJ2-7
V: TRBV10-3
size: NA
CDR3: CAINDPGQFYEQYF
DNA: TGTGCCATCAATGATCCGGGACAGTTCTACGAGCAGTACTTC

D: TRBD1
J: TRBJ1-5
V: TRBV6-1
size: once
CDR3: CASSEALEQGIASNQPQHF
DNA: TGTGCCAGCAGTGAAGCGCTTGAACAGGGGATAGCTAGCAATCAGCCCCAGCATTTT